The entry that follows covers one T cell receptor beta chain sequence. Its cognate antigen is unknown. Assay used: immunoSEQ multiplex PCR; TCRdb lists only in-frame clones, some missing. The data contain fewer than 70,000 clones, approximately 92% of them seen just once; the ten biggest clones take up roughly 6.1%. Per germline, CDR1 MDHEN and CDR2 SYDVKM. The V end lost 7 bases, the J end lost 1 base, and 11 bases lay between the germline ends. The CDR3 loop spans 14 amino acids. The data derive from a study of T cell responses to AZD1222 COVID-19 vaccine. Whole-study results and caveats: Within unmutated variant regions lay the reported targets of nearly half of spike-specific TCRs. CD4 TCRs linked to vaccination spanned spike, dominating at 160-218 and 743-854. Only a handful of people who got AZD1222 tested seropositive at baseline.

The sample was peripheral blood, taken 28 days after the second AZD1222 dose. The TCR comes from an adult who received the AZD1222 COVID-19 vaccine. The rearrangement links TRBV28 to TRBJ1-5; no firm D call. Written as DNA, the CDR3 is TGTGCCAGCACCACCCTGGGGAGCAATCAGCCCCAGCATTTT. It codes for CASTTLGSNQPQHF. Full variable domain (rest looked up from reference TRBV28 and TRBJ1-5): DVKVTQSSRYLVKRTGEKVFLECVQDMDHENMFWYRQDPGLGLRLIYFSYDVKMKEKGDIPEGYSVSREKKERFSLILESASTNQTSMYLCASTTLGSNQPQHFGDGTRLSIL.